A selection of T cell receptor beta chains follows, all from one sample in a study of T cells in localized non-small cell lung cancer. The protocol was immunoSEQ multiplex PCR, while the TCRdb copy is restricted to in-frame clones and leaves out a portion. This table holds 100,000 to 150,000 clones, more than 80% found once. Sequencing used peripheral blood, obtained before any cancer treatment. Receptor source: a female donor over 55 with stage I lung adenocarcinoma. Each CDR3 is given without its conserved first and last residue. Size tells how often a clone was seen (once, few, many) or the class of an expanded clone, and some rows leave it out.

TRBV5-1,NA,TRBJ2-6,ASSLGGSGVSGANVLT
TRBV23-1,NA,TRBJ2-7,ASSQIDTYREARSEQY
TRBV5-4,NA,TRBJ2-1,ASRNGGSSGRDEQF
TRBV2,NA,TRBJ2-5,ASSLDYQETQY
TRBV6-6,NA,TRBJ2-5,ASTWDSLQETQY
TRBV5-1,NA,TRBJ2-5,ASSLSDRGREETQY
TRBV30,NA,TRBJ1-4,AWSVVYEKLF
TRBV5-5,NA,TRBJ1-5,ASSWTAAEVPQH
TRBV11-3,NA,TRBJ1-1,ASSSDRTGRLEAF
TRBV19,once,TRBJ1-1,ASSIDRSTEAF
TRBV7-8,NA,TRBJ1-1,ASSLDHVRANTEAF
TRBV5-6,few,TRBJ1-5,ASSQRTLINQPQH
TRBV9,few,TRBJ1-3,ASSAQGVSGNTIY
TRBV19,NA,TRBJ2-7,ATQGHYEQY
TRBV2,NA,TRBJ2-2,ASSEVRTGELF
TRBV25-1,NA,TRBJ1-3,ASSDFGSGNTIY
TRBV9,NA,TRBJ2-7,ASSVTSGSYEQY
TRBV15,NA,TRBJ2-3,ATSRGQATDTQY
TRBV5-1,once,TRBJ2-7,ASSLDRVYEQY
TRBV5-1,NA,TRBJ2-2,ASSLTGANTGELF
TRBV7-3,NA,TRBJ1-1,ASSLTGYMNTEAF
TRBV27,few,TRBJ2-7,ASSYASEQY
TRBV28,NA,TRBJ1-6,ASTGGSSPLH
TRBV30,NA,TRBJ2-5,AWQLGETQY
TRBV11-3,NA,TRBJ2-2,ASSGQGAAGELF
TRBV4-1,NA,TRBJ2-1,ASSQSSSNEQF
TRBV5-4,NA,TRBJ2-2,ASSPGTSGINTGELF
TRBV19,few,TRBJ1-5,ASSMSQGNQPQH
TRBV7-3,NA,TRBJ2-1,ASSPRPPGQGINEQF
TRBV29-1,NA,TRBJ1-2,SVPEGRYGYT
TRBV29-1,NA,TRBJ2-7,SVLAGAEQY
TRBV11-3,NA,TRBJ2-1,ASSLGQGSYNEQF
TRBV18,NA,TRBJ2-1,ASSPRGLAGGSGEQF
TRBV4-2,NA,TRBJ2-1,ASSLTQGNRGKQF
TRBV9,NA,TRBJ1-1,ASSRSIVDTEAF
TRBV2,NA,TRBJ2-5,ASSGTGALRKTQY
TRBV2,NA,TRBJ2-1,ASRGLAGRYNEQF
TRBV14,few,TRBJ1-1,ASSQETRNTEAF
TRBV6-5,NA,TRBJ1-5,ASRRTGDNQPQH
TRBV5-4,NA,TRBJ2-5,ASSGTNQETQY
TRBV7-9,few,TRBJ2-5,ASSPDRDQETQY
TRBV6-6,NA,TRBJ2-7,ASSPPGPPDYEQY
TRBV9,NA,TRBJ2-7,ASSVGLAGTYEQY
TRBV10-3,few,TRBJ2-7,ASRGRSYEQY
TRBV7-8,NA,TRBJ2-1,ASSRSGVGAGGNNEQF
TRBV7-9,once,TRBJ2-7,ASSPGQAGTYEQY
TRBV14,NA,TRBJ1-1,ASSQRGMNTEAF
TRBV9,NA,TRBJ2-1,ASSDWTSGTYNEQF
TRBV5-6,NA,TRBJ2-2,ASSWGSGSNTGELF
TRBV21-1,once,TRBJ2-7,ARSPPHKLGYEQY
TRBV7-9,NA,TRBJ2-1,ASSEGLAGGEQF
TRBV19,NA,TRBJ2-2,AIGTSGSSGELF
TRBV28,once,TRBJ2-2,ASRGYRELF
TRBV5-4,NA,TRBJ2-7,ASSFGGLLVDEQY